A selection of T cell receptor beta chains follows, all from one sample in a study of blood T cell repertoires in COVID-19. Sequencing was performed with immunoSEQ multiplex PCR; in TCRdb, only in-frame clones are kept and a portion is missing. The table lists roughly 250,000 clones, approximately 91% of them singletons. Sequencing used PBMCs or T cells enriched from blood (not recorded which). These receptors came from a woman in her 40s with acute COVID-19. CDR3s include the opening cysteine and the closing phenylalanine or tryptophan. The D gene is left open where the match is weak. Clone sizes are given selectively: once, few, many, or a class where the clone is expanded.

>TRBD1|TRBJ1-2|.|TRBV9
CASSVDAGTANYGYTF
TGTGCCAGCAGCGTCGACGCCGGGACAGCTAACTATGGCTACACCTTC
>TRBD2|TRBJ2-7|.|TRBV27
CASSSLAAGEQYF
TGTGCCAGCAGTTCGCTAGCGGCGGGCGAGCAGTACTTC
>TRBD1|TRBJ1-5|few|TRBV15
CATSPTGQEKNQPQHF
TGTGCCACCAGCCCCACCGGACAGGAGAAAAATCAGCCCCAGCATTTT
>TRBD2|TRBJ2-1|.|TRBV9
CASSKAGTSGYNEQFF
TGTGCCAGCAGCAAGGCCGGGACTAGCGGTTACAATGAGCAGTTCTTC
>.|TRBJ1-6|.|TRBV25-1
CASSIQGSYNSPLHF
TGTGCCAGCAGTATACAGGGCTCCTATAATTCACCCCTCCACTTT
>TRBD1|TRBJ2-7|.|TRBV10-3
CAISDRGYSYEQYF
TGTGCCATCAGCGACAGGGGTTATTCCTACGAGCAGTACTTC
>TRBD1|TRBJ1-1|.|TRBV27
CASRTGLTNTEAFF
TGTGCCAGCAGGACAGGGTTGACGAACACTGAAGCTTTCTTT
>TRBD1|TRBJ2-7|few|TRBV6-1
CASSKGTGTHLYEQYF
TGTGCCAGCAGTAAAGGGACAGGGACCCACCTTTACGAGCAGTACTTC
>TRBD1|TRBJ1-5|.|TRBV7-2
CASSPDRGFWGNQPQHF
TGTGCCAGCAGCCCCGACAGGGGATTTTGGGGCAATCAGCCCCAGCATTTT
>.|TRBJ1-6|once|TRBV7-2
CASSLGGRGDSPLHF
TGTGCCAGCAGCTTAGGAGGCCGTGGAGATTCACCCCTCCACTTT
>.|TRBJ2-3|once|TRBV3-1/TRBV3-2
CASRDGGTDTQYF
TGTGCCAGCAGAGACGGCGGGACAGATACGCAGTATTTT
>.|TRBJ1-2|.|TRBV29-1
CSVSPGLSNYGYTF
TGCAGCGTGAGTCCGGGACTCTCTAACTATGGCTACACCTTC
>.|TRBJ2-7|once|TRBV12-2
CASRLDLLVGYYEQYF
TGTGCAAGTCGCTTAGATCTTTTGGTGGGCTACTACGAGCAGTACTTC
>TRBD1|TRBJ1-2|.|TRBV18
CASSPDRGYGYTF
TGTGCCAGCTCACCAGACAGGGGCTATGGCTACACCTTC
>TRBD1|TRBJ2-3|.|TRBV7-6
CASSLGDRATDTQYF
TGTGCCAGCAGCTTAGGGGACAGGGCCACAGATACGCAGTATTTT
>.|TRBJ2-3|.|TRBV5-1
CASSLSQGSDTQYF
TGCGCCAGCAGCTTGTCACAGGGCTCAGATACGCAGTATTTT
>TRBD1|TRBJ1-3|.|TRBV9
CASSAQVRDRGNTIYF
TGTGCCAGCAGCGCCCAAGTCCGGGACAGGGGAAACACCATATATTTT
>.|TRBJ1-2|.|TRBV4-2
CASSQDPGGVNYGYTF
TGTGCCAGCAGCCAGGACCCGGGGGGCGTAAACTATGGCTACACCTTC